The sequence of this T cell receptor beta chain was determined in a study of CD4+ T cells in melanoma. Study results and caveats: Diverse differentiation states were reported for melanoma neoantigen-specific CD4+ T cells. CD8+ T cell, macrophage and B cell function reportedly correlated with neoantigen-specific CD4+ T cells.

The germline V gene has CDR1 LGHNA and CDR2 YNFKEQ. This CDR3 has 14 amino acids. Trimming left V 3 bases short and J 2 bases short, with 11 bases between. Only in-frame clones appear in the TCRdb table, and some are missing; sequencing was by immunoSEQ multiplex PCR. This sample has about 140,000 clones, with 80% to 95% found just once. As concerns this clone: Its target is not known.

The clonotype was recovered from a human donor with melanoma. The gene calls are TRBV4-2 and TRBJ2-7, with D possibly TRBD1 on 6 matching bases. CDR3 bases: TGTGCCAGCAGCCATTCCAGGGGAGCCTACGAGCAGTACTTC. Encoded protein: CASSHSRGAYEQYF.